This TCR beta chain was profiled in a study of early T cells in non-severe SARS-CoV-2 infection. Study findings and constraints: Clonotype matching in VDJdb favored anti-spike CD8 responses and did not capture private and CD4 specificities.

CDR3 length: 13 residues. Germline CDR1 reads KGHSH; CDR2 reads LQKENI. V dropped 6 bases and J dropped 8 bases, with 13 bases sitting between them. TCRdb used MiXCR to reprocess the 5' RACE reads, holding one entry per CDR3 protein. The sample carries about 33,000 distinct CDR3 sequences, around 7% recorded once. This clonotype was recorded many times. Its target is not known. The source is an adult who was a healthcare worker with PCR-confirmed SARS-CoV-2 infection or an uninfected control (not recorded which). This chain connects TRBV18 to TRBJ1-4; D is uncertain. Sequencing used whole blood. CDR3 loop: CASSSVETEKLFF. In nucleotides, the CDR3 is TGTGCCAGCTCGTCGGTGGAGACGGAAAAACTGTTTTTT. Full variable domain (rest looked up from reference TRBV18 and TRBJ1-4): NAGVMQNPRHLVRRRGQEARLRCSPMKGHSHVYWYRQLPEEGLKFMVYLQKENIIDESGMPKERFSAEFPKEGPSILRIQQVVRGDSAAYFCASSSVETEKLFFGSGTQLSVL.